Below, 14 T cell receptor beta chains from the same sample are listed, as sequenced in a study of cytomegalovirus exposure and HLA in healthy donors. Amplification used 60 Vbeta primers and 13 Jbeta primers. The table came from immunoSEQ multiplex PCR; TCRdb's copy has only in-frame clones and leaves some out. In the table there are approximately 68,000 clones, about 75% of which are singletons. Sequencing used PBMCs. These TCRs come from a woman aged 30 to 39 in good health and CMV-seropositive.

This chain uses TRBV9 with TRBJ2-1, with 9 bases fitting TRBD2. V shed 0 bases and J 7 bases; nucleotides not matched to a gene: 5. From germline, CDR1 is SGDLS and CDR2 YYNGEE. The CDR3 length is 15 residues. CDR3 nucleotides: TGTGCCAGCAGCGTAGTTAGCGGGAGATGGAATGAGCAGTTCTTC. It encodes CASSVVSGRWNEQFF.

V is TRBV27 and J is TRBJ2-7, with D maybe TRBD1 (6 bases). Germline V lookup: CDR1 MNHEY, CDR2 SMNVEV (reference sequence). The CDR3 sequence is 15 residues long. The V and J ends lost 3 bases and 5 bases respectively, with 17 bases between them. The CDR3: CASSFRGRAGDEQYF. The CDR3 DNA sequence: TGTGCCAGCAGTTTCAGGGGAAGGGCCGGGGACGAGCAGTACTTC.

The chain has TRBV25-1 and TRBJ2-3; 9 bases are a match to TRBD1. The CDR3 spans 16 residues. The J segment lost 1 base and the V segment lost 2 bases, leaving 4 bases of the junction unmatched. The germline V gene encodes CDR1 MGHDK and CDR2 SYGVNS. The CDR3 loop is CASSEHRGHGTDTQYF. The CDR3 coding sequence is TGTGCCAGCAGTGAACACAGGGGGCACGGCACAGATACGCAGTATTTT.

The chain links TRBV28 to TRBJ2-7; D possibly corresponds to TRBD2 (6 bases). V was trimmed by 4 bases and J by 0 bases, leaving 10 bases between them. The germline CDR1 and CDR2 sequences are MDHEN and SYDVKM. CDR3 size: 14 residues. CDR3 region: CASSSTGSSYEQYF. In nucleotides, the CDR3 is TGTGCCAGCAGTTCCACCGGGAGCTCCTACGAGCAGTACTTC. Based on the CDR3 plus reference TRBV28 and TRBJ2-7, the full variable domain is DVKVTQSSRYLVKRTGEKVFLECVQDMDHENMFWYRQDPGLGLRLIYFSYDVKMKEKGDIPEGYSVSREKKERFSLILESASTNQTSMYLCASSSTGSSYEQYFGPGTRLTVT.

CDR3 in DNA: TGCGCCAGCAGCTCCAAATCTGGGGCCAACGTCCTGACTTTC. Protein sequence: CASSSKSGANVLTF. The chain has TRBV5-1 and TRBJ2-6, with D unclear. Trimming removed 3 bases from V and 1 base from J, with 5 bases in between. The germline V gene has CDR1 SGHRS and CDR2 YFSETQ. The CDR3 spans 14 residues.

This clone was observed a single time. The CDR3 DNA reads TGTGCCAGCAGCAGCGACAGGGTGGAGACCCAGTACTTC. Translated, it gives CASSSDRVETQYF. The chain recombines TRBV6-5 with TRBJ2-5; TRBD1 matches at 7 bases. The V segment lost 6 bases and the J segment 5 bases; nucleotides outside the gene matches: 6. This CDR3 is 13 amino acids long. CDR1 is MNHEY and CDR2 is SVGAGI in the germline V gene.

V is TRBV7-2 and J is TRBJ2-3; maybe TRBD1 (5 bases). The ends were cut back, 5 bases at V and 6 bases at J, with 21 bases in the middle. The CDR3 has 16 amino acids. The germline CDR1 and CDR2 sequences are SGHTA and FQGNSA. In DNA form, the CDR3 reads TGTGCCAGCAGCCTCAGGGCCCCAGCAGGCCGGGATACGCAGTATTTT. Translating gives CASSLRAPAGRDTQYF.

The gene calls are TRBV28 and TRBJ2-7; 8 positions match TRBD1. This CDR3 spans 15 amino acids. The V segment lost 7 bases and the J segment 0 bases; nucleotides outside the gene matches: 8. CDR1 is MDHEN and CDR2 is SYDVKM in the germline V gene. The CDR3 nucleotides are TGTGCCAGCACCTATGGACAGGGCGTCTCCTACGAGCAGTACTTC. Protein product: CASTYGQGVSYEQYF.

The chain joins TRBV19 to TRBJ2-7, with 11 bases matching TRBD1. V gave up 8 bases and J gave up 2 bases; unmatched junction bases: 2. This CDR3 spans 13 amino acids. CDR1 is LNHDA and CDR2 is SQIVND in the germline V gene (reference sequence). The CDR3 coding sequence is TGTGCCAGTCGGGACAGGGGGACCTACGAGCAGTACTTC. Encoded protein: CASRDRGTYEQYF.

The chain joins TRBV9 to TRBJ2-1, with TRBD1 matching over 11 bases. The CDR3 contains 19 residues. The V and J ends lost 4 bases and 7 bases, in that order; junction bases with no gene match: 19. The germline V gene has CDR1 SGDLS and CDR2 YYNGEE. The CDR3 is CASSTAPGQGEVISNEQFF. The CDR3 DNA reads TGTGCCAGCAGCACCGCCCCGGGACAGGGGGAAGTGATCTCGAATGAGCAGTTCTTC.

This CDR3 reads CASSEGQANTIYF. The CDR3 DNA reads TGTGCCAGCAGCGAGGGACAAGCAAACACCATATATTTT. The chain uses TRBV9 and TRBJ1-3; D is perhaps TRBD1 (6 bases). Trimming stripped 3 bases from V and 6 bases from J, with 10 bases between. Germline V gene sequence: CDR1 SGDLS, CDR2 YYNGEE. The CDR3 runs to 13 residues.

The V call is TRBV5-1, the J call TRBJ2-5; perhaps TRBD2 as D (6 bases). V was shortened by 3 bases and J by 8 bases, with 14 bases between the two germline ends. Germline CDR1 SGHRS, CDR2 YFSETQ. The CDR3 consists of 13 residues. This chain's CDR3 is CASSSRTLATQYF. CDR3 nucleotides: TGCGCCAGCAGCTCCCGGACACTAGCCACCCAGTACTTC.

This chain links TRBV28 with TRBJ2-7, with D tentatively TRBD1 (5 bases). The CDR3 loop spans 12 amino acids. Germline V gene data show CDR1 as MDHEN and CDR2 as SYDVKM. V was pared by 4 bases and J by 3 bases, with 7 bases between. In nucleotides, the CDR3 is TGTGCCAGCAGTTCCACAGGCTACGAGCAGTACTTC. It translates to CASSSTGYEQYF.

The chain employs TRBV5-4 and TRBJ2-2, with a possible D match to TRBD1 (6 bases). Germline CDR1 reads SGHNT; CDR2 reads YYREEE (reference sequence). The CDR3 has 13 amino acids. With 3 bases removed from V and 5 bases from J, the gap between germline ends came to 8 bases. In DNA form, the CDR3 reads TGTGCCAGCAGCTCACAGGGTACCGGGGAGCTGTTTTTT. Encoded protein: CASSSQGTGELFF.